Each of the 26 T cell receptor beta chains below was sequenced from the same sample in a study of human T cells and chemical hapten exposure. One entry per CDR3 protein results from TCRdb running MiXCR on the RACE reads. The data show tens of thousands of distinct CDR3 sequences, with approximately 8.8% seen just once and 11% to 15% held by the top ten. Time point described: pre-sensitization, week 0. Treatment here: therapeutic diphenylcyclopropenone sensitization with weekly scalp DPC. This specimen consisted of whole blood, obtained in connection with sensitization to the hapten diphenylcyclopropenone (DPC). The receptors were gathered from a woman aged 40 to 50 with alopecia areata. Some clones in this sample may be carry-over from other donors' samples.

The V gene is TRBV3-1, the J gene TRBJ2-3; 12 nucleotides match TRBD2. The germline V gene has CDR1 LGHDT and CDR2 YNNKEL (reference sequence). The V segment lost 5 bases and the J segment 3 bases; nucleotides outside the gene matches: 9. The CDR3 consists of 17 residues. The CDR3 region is CASSYTGLAGLTDTQYF. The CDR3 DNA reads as TGTGCCAGCAGCTACACCGGACTAGCGGGACTAACAGATACGCAGTATTTT.

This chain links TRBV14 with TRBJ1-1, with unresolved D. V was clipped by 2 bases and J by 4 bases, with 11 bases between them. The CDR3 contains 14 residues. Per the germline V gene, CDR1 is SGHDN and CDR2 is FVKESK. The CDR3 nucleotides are TGTGCCAGCAGCCAAATAGCGGCGGGCACTGAAGCTTTCTTT. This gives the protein CASSQIAAGTEAFF.

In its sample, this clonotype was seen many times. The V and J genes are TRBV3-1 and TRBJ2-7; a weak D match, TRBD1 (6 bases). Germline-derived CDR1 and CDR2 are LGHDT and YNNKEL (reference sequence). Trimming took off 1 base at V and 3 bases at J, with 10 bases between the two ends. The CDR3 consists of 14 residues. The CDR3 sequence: CASSQGQGHYEQYF. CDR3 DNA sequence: TGTGCCAGCAGCCAAGGCCAGGGGCACTACGAGCAGTACTTC.

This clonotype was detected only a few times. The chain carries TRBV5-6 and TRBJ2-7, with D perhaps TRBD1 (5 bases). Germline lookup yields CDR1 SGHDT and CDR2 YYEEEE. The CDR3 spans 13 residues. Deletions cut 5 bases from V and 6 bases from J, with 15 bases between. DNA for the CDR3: TGTGCCAGCAGTTCCGGACACTCGAGCGAGCAGTACTTC. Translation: CASSSGHSSEQYF.

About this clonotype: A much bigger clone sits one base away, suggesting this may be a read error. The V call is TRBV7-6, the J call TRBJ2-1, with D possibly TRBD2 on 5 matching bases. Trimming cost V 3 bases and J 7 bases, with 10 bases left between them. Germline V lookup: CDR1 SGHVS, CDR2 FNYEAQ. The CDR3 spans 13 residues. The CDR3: CASSFEERNEQFF. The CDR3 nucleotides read TGTGCCAGCAGCTTCGAAGAGCGGAATGAGCAGTTCTTC.

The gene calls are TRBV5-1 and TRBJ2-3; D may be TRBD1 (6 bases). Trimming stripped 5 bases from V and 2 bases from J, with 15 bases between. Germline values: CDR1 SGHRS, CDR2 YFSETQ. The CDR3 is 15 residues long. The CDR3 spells CASRLRDTYTDTQYF. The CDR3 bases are TGCGCCAGCAGGCTTAGGGACACCTACACAGATACGCAGTATTTT.

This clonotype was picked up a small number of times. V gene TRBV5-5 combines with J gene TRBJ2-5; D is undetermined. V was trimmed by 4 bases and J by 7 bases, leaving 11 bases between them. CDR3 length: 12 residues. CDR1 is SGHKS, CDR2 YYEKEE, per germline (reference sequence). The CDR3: CASSPGVGTQYF. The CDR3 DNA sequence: TGTGCCAGCAGCCCGGGCGTCGGGACCCAGTACTTC.

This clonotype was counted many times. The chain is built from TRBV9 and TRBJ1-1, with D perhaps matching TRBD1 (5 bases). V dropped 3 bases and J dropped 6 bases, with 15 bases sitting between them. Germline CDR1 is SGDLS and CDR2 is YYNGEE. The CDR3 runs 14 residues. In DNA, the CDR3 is TGTGCCAGCAGCGCGGGAGGGACCGGCTCTGAAGCTTTCTTT. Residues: CASSAGGTGSEAFF.

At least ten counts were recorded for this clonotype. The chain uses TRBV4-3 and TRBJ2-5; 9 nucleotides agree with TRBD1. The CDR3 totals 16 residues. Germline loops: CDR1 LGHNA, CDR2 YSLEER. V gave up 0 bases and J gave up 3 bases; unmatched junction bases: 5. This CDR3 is CASSQDWGQGEETQYF. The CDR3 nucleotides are TGCGCCAGCAGCCAAGATTGGGGACAGGGTGAAGAGACCCAGTACTTC.

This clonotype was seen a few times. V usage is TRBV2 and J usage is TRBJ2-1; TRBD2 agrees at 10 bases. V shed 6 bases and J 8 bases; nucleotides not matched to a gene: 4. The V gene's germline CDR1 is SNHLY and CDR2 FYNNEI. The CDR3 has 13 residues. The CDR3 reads CASSPGTSDEQFF. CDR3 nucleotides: TGTGCCAGCAGCCCCGGGACTAGCGATGAGCAGTTCTTC.

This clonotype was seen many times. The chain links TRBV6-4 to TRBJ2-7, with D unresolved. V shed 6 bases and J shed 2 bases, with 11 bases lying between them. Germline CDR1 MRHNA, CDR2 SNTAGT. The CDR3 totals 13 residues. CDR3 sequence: CASSLRAAYEQYF. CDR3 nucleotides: TGTGCCAGCAGCTTACGGGCCGCCTACGAGCAGTACTTC.

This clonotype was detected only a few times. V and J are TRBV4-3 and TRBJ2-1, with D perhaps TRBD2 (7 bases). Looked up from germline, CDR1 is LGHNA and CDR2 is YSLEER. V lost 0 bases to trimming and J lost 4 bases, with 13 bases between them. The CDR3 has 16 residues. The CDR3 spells CASSQDLQGGYNEQFF. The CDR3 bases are TGCGCCAGCAGCCAAGATCTACAGGGAGGGTACAATGAGCAGTTCTTC.

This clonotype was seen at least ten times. CDR3 DNA sequence: TGTGCCACCGGGGGTTGGCTAGTTTACAATGAGCAGTTCTTC. Residues: CATGGWLVYNEQFF. V is TRBV2 and J is TRBJ2-1, with a tentative D call TRBD2 (6 bases). The length of the CDR3 is 14 residues. V lost 10 bases and J lost 4, with 17 bases in between. Germline V gene data show CDR1 as SNHLY and CDR2 as FYNNEI.

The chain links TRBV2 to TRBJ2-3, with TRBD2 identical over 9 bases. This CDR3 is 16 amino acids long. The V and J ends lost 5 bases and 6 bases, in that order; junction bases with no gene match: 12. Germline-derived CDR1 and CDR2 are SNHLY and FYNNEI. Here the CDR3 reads CASSPFVAGALDTQYF. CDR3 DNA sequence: TGTGCCAGCAGTCCGTTCGTAGCGGGGGCTCTGGATACGCAGTATTTT.

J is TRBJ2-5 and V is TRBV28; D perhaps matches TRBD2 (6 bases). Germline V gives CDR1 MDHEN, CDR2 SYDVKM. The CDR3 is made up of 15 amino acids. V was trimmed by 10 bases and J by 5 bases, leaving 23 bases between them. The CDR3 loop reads CATAHTGDGVETQYF. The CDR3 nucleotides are TGTGCCACAGCCCACACGGGGGATGGTGTTGAGACCCAGTACTTC.

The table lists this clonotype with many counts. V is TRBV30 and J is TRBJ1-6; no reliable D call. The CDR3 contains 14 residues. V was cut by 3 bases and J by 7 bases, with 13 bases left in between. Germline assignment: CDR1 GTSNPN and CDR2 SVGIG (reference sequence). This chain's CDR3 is CAWRLRATNSPLHF. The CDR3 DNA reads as TGTGCCTGGAGGCTCCGGGCCACAAATTCACCCCTCCACTTT.

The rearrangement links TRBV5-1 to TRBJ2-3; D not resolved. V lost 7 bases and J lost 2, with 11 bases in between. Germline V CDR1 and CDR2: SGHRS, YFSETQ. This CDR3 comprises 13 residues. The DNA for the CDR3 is TGCGCCAGCGGCGGCGCCCACACAGATACGCAGTATTTT. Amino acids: CASGGAHTDTQYF. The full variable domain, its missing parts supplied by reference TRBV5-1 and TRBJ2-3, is KAGVTQTPRYLIKTRGQQVTLSCSPISGHRSVSWYQQTPGQGLQFLFEYFSETQRNKGNFPGRFSGRQFSNSRSEMNVSTLELGDSALYLCASGGAHTDTQYFGPGTRLTVL.

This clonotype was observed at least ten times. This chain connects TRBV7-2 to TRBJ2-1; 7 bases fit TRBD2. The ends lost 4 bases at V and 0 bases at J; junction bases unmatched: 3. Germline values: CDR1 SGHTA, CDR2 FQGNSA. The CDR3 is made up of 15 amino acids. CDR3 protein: CASSSSGPSYNEQFF. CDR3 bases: TGTGCCAGCAGCTCTAGCGGTCCCTCCTACAATGAGCAGTTCTTC.

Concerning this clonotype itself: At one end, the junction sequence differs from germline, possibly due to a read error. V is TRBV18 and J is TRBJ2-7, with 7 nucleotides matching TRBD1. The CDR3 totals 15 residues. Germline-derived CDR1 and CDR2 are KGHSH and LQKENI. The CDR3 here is CVSSPKGQSTYEQYF. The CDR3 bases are TGTGTCAGCTCACCAAAGGGACAGAGTACCTACGAGCAGTACTTC.

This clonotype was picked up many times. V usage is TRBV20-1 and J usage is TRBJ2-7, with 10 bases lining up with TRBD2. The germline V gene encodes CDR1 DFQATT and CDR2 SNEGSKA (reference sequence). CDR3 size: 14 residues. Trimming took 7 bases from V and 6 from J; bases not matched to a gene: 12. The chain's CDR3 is CSVPSGTSVSEQYF. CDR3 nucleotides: TGCAGTGTACCCTCCGGGACTAGCGTAAGCGAGCAGTACTTC.

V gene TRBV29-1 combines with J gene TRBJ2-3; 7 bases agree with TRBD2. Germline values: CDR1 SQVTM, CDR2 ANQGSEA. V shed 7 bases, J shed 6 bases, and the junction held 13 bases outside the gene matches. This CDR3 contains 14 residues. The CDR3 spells CSGRTSVVGDTQYF. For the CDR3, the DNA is TGCAGCGGGAGGACTAGTGTAGTTGGGGATACGCAGTATTTT.

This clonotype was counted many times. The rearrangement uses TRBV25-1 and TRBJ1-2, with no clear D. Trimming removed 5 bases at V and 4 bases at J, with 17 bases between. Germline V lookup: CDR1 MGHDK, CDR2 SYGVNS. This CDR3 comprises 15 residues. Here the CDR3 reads CASSPPGALGYGYTF. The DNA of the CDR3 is TGTGCCAGCAGTCCCCCAGGCGCCCTTGGCTATGGCTACACCTTC.

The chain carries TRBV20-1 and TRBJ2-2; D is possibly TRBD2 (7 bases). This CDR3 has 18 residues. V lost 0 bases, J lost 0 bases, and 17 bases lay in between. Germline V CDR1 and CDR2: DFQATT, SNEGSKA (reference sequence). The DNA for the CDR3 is TGCAGTGCTAGAGACCCCGGGGGGCATCGAACGAACACCGGGGAGCTGTTTTTT. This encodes CSARDPGGHRTNTGELFF.

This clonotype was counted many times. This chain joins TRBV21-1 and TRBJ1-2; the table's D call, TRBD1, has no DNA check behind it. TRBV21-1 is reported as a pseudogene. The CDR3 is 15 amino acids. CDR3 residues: CASSKAPGPDYGYTF. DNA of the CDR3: TGTGCCAGCAGCAAAGCCCCGGGGCCGGACTATGGCTACACCTTC.

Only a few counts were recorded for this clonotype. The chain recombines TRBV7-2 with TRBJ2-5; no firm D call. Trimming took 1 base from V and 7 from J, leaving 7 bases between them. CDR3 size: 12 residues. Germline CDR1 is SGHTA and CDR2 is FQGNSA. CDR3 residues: CASSLDWGTQYF. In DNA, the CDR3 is TGTGCCAGCAGCTTAGATTGGGGGACCCAGTACTTC.

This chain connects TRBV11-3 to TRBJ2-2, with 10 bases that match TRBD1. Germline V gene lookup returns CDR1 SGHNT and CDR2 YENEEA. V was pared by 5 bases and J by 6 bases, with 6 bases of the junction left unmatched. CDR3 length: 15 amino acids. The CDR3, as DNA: TGTGCCAGCAGCCAGGGACAGGGGAGAGCCGGGGAGCTGTTTTTT. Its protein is CASSQGQGRAGELFF.